One sample yielded the 23 T cell receptor beta chains listed below, sequenced in a study of vaccination and CD4 T cells after COVID-19. Once obtained from cultured CD4+ T cells, the DNA was sequenced using the Oncomine TCR Beta short-read assay. A single record per CDR3 protein comes from TCRdb applying MiXCR to the PCR reads. The sample has 4,000 to 6,000 distinct CDR3 sequences, about 80% seen once. Regarding treatment: approximately 9-day PBMC culture with coronavirus spike peptide pools or control peptides (ViraFEST assay). Their recognized antigens are unknown. Sequencing was performed on CD4+ T cells from blood, cultured in vitro. Every receptor here comes from a human donor who had recovered from COVID-19.

The rearrangement joins TRBV27 to TRBJ1-6, with TRBD1 as a possible D gene (6 bases). Trimming removed 3 bases from V and 5 bases from J, with 14 bases in between. CDR1 MNHEY and CDR2 SMNVEV come from the germline V gene (reference sequence). The CDR3 is made up of 16 amino acids. This CDR3 reads CASSLAGGGNNSPLHF. As DNA, the CDR3 is TGTGCCAGCAGTTTGGCGGGGGGCGGAAATAATTCACCCCTCCACTTT.

The chain uses TRBV7-8 and TRBJ1-5, with no clear D. Germline-derived CDR1 and CDR2 are SGHVS and FQNEAQ. With 6 bases removed from V and 0 bases from J, the gap between germline ends came to 12 bases. This CDR3 has 15 amino acids. The CDR3 reads CASSKEGNSNQPQHF. The CDR3 region has the DNA TGTGCCAGCAGTAAAGAGGGAAATAGCAATCAGCCCCAGCATTTT.

V is TRBV20-1 and J is TRBJ1-2; D possibly corresponds to TRBD1 (6 bases). With 3 bases removed from V and 3 bases from J, the gap between germline ends came to 14 bases. The CDR3 covers 14 residues. Per germline, CDR1 DFQATT and CDR2 SNEGSKA (reference sequence). CDR3 nucleotide sequence: TGCAGTGCTAGGCCGGTACAGGGCGACTATGGCTACACCTTC. It translates to CSARPVQGDYGYTF.

V is TRBV30 and J is TRBJ1-2; the D gene is possibly TRBD1 (5 bases). The CDR3 is 15 residues long. Trimming shortened V by 2 bases and J by 2 bases, and 15 bases separated the two germline ends. Germline assignment: CDR1 GTSNPN and CDR2 SVGIG (reference sequence). The CDR3 bases are TGTGCCTGGAGTCCAAAGGTGAGGGGCAACTATGGCTACACCTTC. Translating gives CAWSPKVRGNYGYTF.

The chain is built from TRBV5-1 and TRBJ2-3; D not resolved. The CDR3 is 14 residues long. V was trimmed by 5 bases and J by 0 bases, leaving 10 bases between them. Germline V gene sequence: CDR1 SGHRS, CDR2 YFSETQ. The chain's CDR3 is CASSPQTSTDTQYF. The CDR3, as DNA: TGCGCCAGCAGTCCCCAAACTAGCACAGATACGCAGTATTTT.

The chain has TRBV6-1 and TRBJ2-3; either TRBD1 or TRBD2 may fit D (5 bases each). With 8 bases removed from V and 6 bases from J, the gap between germline ends came to 18 bases. The CDR3 totals 14 residues. CDR1 and CDR2 (germline): MNHNS, SASEGT. CDR3 DNA: TGTGCCAGCGTCGGGGACCACGGGGAGGATACGCAGTATTTT. Amino acids: CASVGDHGEDTQYF.

This chain links TRBV12-3 or TRBV12-4 with TRBJ1-2, with 7 bases identical to TRBD1. The CDR3 spans 14 residues. Losses at the gene ends were 6 bases for V and 5 bases for J; bases not matched to a gene: 9. The CDR3 here is CASRARTGQYGYTF. The CDR3 DNA is TGTGCCAGCAGGGCTAGGACAGGTCAATATGGCTACACCTTC.

This sequence joins TRBV10-3 and TRBJ1-2; no clear D. Germline values: CDR1 ENHRY, CDR2 SYGVKD. The CDR3 runs to 14 residues. V lost 4 bases to trimming and J lost 5 bases, with 14 bases between them. DNA of the CDR3: TGTGCCATCAGTGGTACCGGGGAAACTTATGGCTACACCTTC. Amino acids: CAISGTGETYGYTF.

This chain connects TRBV7-9 to TRBJ1-1; 9 nucleotides align to TRBD1. Germline V lookup: CDR1 SEHNR, CDR2 FQNEAQ (reference sequence). Germline trimming cut 3 bases from V and 5 bases from J; bases unmatched to any gene: 13. CDR3 length: 17 residues. The CDR3 DNA follows: TGTGCCAGCAGCTTCGCCGGGACAGGGCTTTCGGCGACTGAAGCTTTCTTT. This sequence encodes CASSFAGTGLSATEAFF.

This clonotype has a handful of counts. The J gene is TRBJ2-7, the V gene TRBV2; tentative D call: TRBD2 (7 bases). V dropped 0 bases and J dropped 3 bases, with 18 bases sitting between them. Germline V gene lookup returns CDR1 SNHLY and CDR2 FYNNEI. This CDR3 contains 17 residues. CDR3 bases: TGTGCCAGCAGTGAAGCGCTTCTGAGGGGGGGAAGCTACGAGCAGTACTTC. It yields the protein CASSEALLRGGSYEQYF.

This clonotype is labeled as large. The V call is TRBV6-2 or TRBV6-3, the J call TRBJ1-2; 7 nucleotides agree with TRBD1. The germline gives CDR1 MNHEY, CDR2 SVGEGT. The V gene end was trimmed by 2 bases and the J gene end by 4 bases; junction bases not matched to a gene: 4. This CDR3 spans 14 amino acids. This CDR3 is CASSYPGTVYGYTF. The CDR3 DNA reads as TGTGCCAGCAGTTACCCGGGGACAGTCTATGGCTACACCTTC.

This clonotype appeared a few times. The chain couples TRBV19 to TRBJ1-2, with a possible D match to TRBD1 (5 bases). The germline V gene has CDR1 LNHDA and CDR2 SQIVND (reference sequence). Trimming removed 8 bases at V and 4 bases at J, with 20 bases between. CDR3 length equals 15 residues. The CDR3 here is CASLGSYRTLYGYTF. CDR3 bases: TGTGCCAGTCTAGGGTCCTACCGGACACTCTATGGCTACACCTTC.

This clonotype was seen a single time. The chain uses TRBV5-1 and TRBJ2-2; 8 nucleotides line up with TRBD2. The germline CDR1 and CDR2 sequences are SGHRS and YFSETQ. V trimming: 4 bases; J trimming: 7 bases; junction bases outside the gene matches: 9. This CDR3 region has 15 residues. Here the CDR3 DNA reads TGCGCCAGCAGCCCATCGGGGGGGCCCAACGGGGAGCTGTTTTTT. Its translation: CASSPSGGPNGELFF.

The chain joins TRBV20-1 to TRBJ1-2; TRBD1 is a possible D gene (5 bases). Germline V gives CDR1 DFQATT, CDR2 SNEGSKA (reference sequence). The CDR3 has 14 residues. The germline V and J ends were trimmed by 3 bases and 5 bases, with 16 bases remaining between them. The CDR3 sequence is CSARRGGVGYGYTF. The CDR3, as DNA: TGCAGTGCTAGGCGTGGGGGTGTCGGATATGGCTACACCTTC.

The chain combines TRBV6-1 with TRBJ1-5; D not certain. This CDR3 is built from 11 residues. Germline V CDR1 and CDR2: MNHNS, SASEGT. V was trimmed by 5 bases and J by 7 bases, leaving 6 bases between them. Here the CDR3 reads CASSLGQPQHF. Written as DNA, the CDR3 is TGTGCCAGCAGTCTGGGGCAGCCCCAGCATTTT.

The rearrangement joins TRBV7-8 to TRBJ1-5; the D gene is possibly TRBD1 (6 bases). The germline gives CDR1 SGHVS, CDR2 FQNEAQ. The CDR3 has 15 amino acids. Deletions cut 8 bases from V and 2 bases from J, with 16 bases between. The DNA for the CDR3 is TGTGCCAGCCGGGCCCGGGACACGGGCAATCAGCCCCAGCATTTT. This sequence encodes CASRARDTGNQPQHF.

The V gene is TRBV30, the J gene TRBJ1-1; a weak D match, TRBD1 (6 bases). The V gene's germline CDR1 is GTSNPN and CDR2 SVGIG (reference sequence). This CDR3 spans 13 amino acids. The germline V and J ends were trimmed by 2 bases and 1 base, with 8 bases remaining between them. Here the CDR3 DNA reads TGTGCCTGGAGTCGACAGGAGAACACTGAAGCTTTCTTT. Protein product: CAWSRQENTEAFF.

This chain links TRBV6-1 with TRBJ1-5, with D perhaps matching TRBD1 (6 bases). V was shortened by 4 bases and J by 2 bases, with 9 bases between the two germline ends. Germline V CDR1 and CDR2: MNHNS, SASEGT. The CDR3 loop spans 14 amino acids. The CDR3 nucleotides read TGTGCCAGCAGTGGGGACACCCGCAATCAGCCCCAGCATTTT. This sequence encodes CASSGDTRNQPQHF.

This chain joins TRBV7-9 and TRBJ1-5; D unresolved. Trimming removed 5 bases at V and 3 bases at J, with 11 bases between. Germline CDR1 reads SEHNR; CDR2 reads FQNEAQ (reference sequence). The CDR3 contains 14 residues. CDR3 loop: CASSPGLDNQPQHF. The CDR3 DNA sequence: TGTGCCAGCAGCCCTGGACTGGACAATCAGCCCCAGCATTTT. The full variable domain, rest sourced from reference TRBV7-9 and TRBJ1-5, is DTGVSQNPRHKITKRGQNVTFRCDPISEHNRLYWYRQTLGQGPEFLTYFQNEAQLEKSRLLSDRFSAERPKGSFSTLEIQRTEQGDSAMYLCASSPGLDNQPQHFGDGTRLSIL.

This chain joins TRBV12-3 or TRBV12-4 and TRBJ2-3; D not resolved. This CDR3 is 12 amino acids long. Trimming cost V 3 bases and J 2 bases, with 3 bases left between them. The CDR3 region is CASSFITDTQYF. The CDR3 bases are TGTGCCAGCAGTTTCATCACAGATACGCAGTATTTT.

The CDR3 sequence is CASSRDRGTDTQYF. As DNA, the CDR3 is TGTGCCAGCAGCCGGGACAGGGGGACAGATACGCAGTATTTT. The gene calls are TRBV2 and TRBJ2-3; 11 positions match TRBD1. After removal of 6 bases from V and 3 bases from J, the junction contained 2 bases not matched to a gene. The germline gives CDR1 SNHLY, CDR2 FYNNEI. The length of the CDR3 is 14 residues.

J is TRBJ2-5 and V is TRBV7-2, with D hard to call. Trimming took 1 base from V and 5 from J, leaving 8 bases between them. Germline lookup yields CDR1 SGHTA and CDR2 FQGNSA. This CDR3 has 13 residues. CDR3 residues: CASSLGPPETQYF. As DNA, the CDR3 is TGTGCCAGCAGCTTAGGGCCGCCGGAGACCCAGTACTTC.

This clonotype was counted a single time. The chain has TRBV19 and TRBJ2-6, with a tentative D call TRBD1 (6 bases). Germline V CDR1 and CDR2: LNHDA, SQIVND (reference sequence). The CDR3 sequence is 19 residues long. V shed 1 base and J shed 0 bases, with 16 bases lying between them. This CDR3 reads CASSIGFGQPSSGANVLTF. As DNA, the CDR3 is TGTGCCAGTAGTATAGGGTTTGGACAGCCTAGCTCTGGGGCCAACGTCCTGACTTTC.